These 27 T cell receptor beta chains were all obtained from the same sample, sequenced in a study of CD8 T cells in ankylosing spondylitis. TCRdb reprocessed the 5' RACE reads via MiXCR and lists one record per CDR3 protein. The sample records some 250,000 distinct CDR3 sequences, 20% to 30% being singletons. The material sequenced was blood, either unsorted or a sorted T cell fraction (not recorded which). The receptors derive from a male donor with ankylosing spondylitis or in good health (not recorded which).

This clonotype was counted ten times or more. The rearrangement joins TRBV2 to TRBJ1-6; possibly TRBD1 for D (5 bases). The germline V and J ends were trimmed by 3 bases and 7 bases, with 10 bases remaining between them. This CDR3 has 14 amino acids. Germline V gene data show CDR1 as SNHLY and CDR2 as FYNNEI. The CDR3 here is CASSDRGSNSPLHF. CDR3 DNA: TGTGCCAGCAGTGATCGGGGGTCAAATTCACCCCTCCACTTT.

This chain uses TRBV7-8 with TRBJ2-1, with 8 bases that match TRBD1. The length of the CDR3 is 16 residues. The germline V gene has CDR1 SGHVS and CDR2 FQNEAQ. V shed 4 bases and J 4 bases; nucleotides not matched to a gene: 9. The CDR3 DNA sequence: TGTGCCAGCAGCTCCCGTAGGGACAGGCCTTACAATGAGCAGTTCTTC. As protein: CASSSRRDRPYNEQFF.

The J gene is TRBJ2-5, the V gene TRBV2; D is uncertain. This CDR3 spans 13 amino acids. Germline V gene data show CDR1 as SNHLY and CDR2 as FYNNEI. The V and J ends lost 6 bases and 4 bases respectively, with 12 bases between them. The CDR3 DNA reads as TGTGCCAGCAGCGGGTGGACCGGAGAGACCCAGTACTTC. Protein product: CASSGWTGETQYF.

The genes are TRBV28 and TRBJ2-3, with D possibly being TRBD1 (6 bases). The germline V and J ends were trimmed by 7 bases and 3 bases, with 14 bases remaining between them. Germline CDR1 is MDHEN and CDR2 is SYDVKM. The CDR3 is 14 amino acids. For the CDR3, the DNA is TGTGCCAGCAATTCCAGGGGAAGAACAGATACGCAGTATTTT. Translating gives CASNSRGRTDTQYF. The full variable domain, in which reference TRBV28 and TRBJ2-3 provide the parts outside the CDR3, is DVKVTQSSRYLVKRTGEKVFLECVQDMDHENMFWYRQDPGLGLRLIYFSYDVKMKEKGDIPEGYSVSREKKERFSLILESASTNQTSMYLCASNSRGRTDTQYFGPGTRLTVL.

This clonotype was observed many times. The genes are TRBV29-1 and TRBJ1-1; D is possibly TRBD1 (5 bases). The CDR3 has 14 amino acids. From germline, CDR1 is SQVTM and CDR2 ANQGSEA. V lost 0 bases and J lost 2, with 10 bases in between. CDR3 bases: TGCAGCGTTGAAGATCCAGGGCGAAACACTGAAGCTTTCTTT. Its translation is CSVEDPGRNTEAFF.

This sequence joins TRBV20-1 and TRBJ2-3; 8 bases are a match to TRBD2. Per germline, CDR1 DFQATT and CDR2 SNEGSKA (reference sequence). CDR3 length: 15 residues. V lost 3 bases to trimming and J lost 0 bases; unmatched junction nucleotides: 5. CDR3 DNA sequence: TGCAGTGCTAGTCCACCGGGGGGGAGCACAGATACGCAGTATTTT. Its translation: CSASPPGGSTDTQYF.

This clonotype was seen a few times. The J gene is TRBJ2-1, the V gene TRBV10-3; unclear D gene. V was shortened by 4 bases and J by 8 bases, with 6 bases between the two germline ends. CDR1 and CDR2 (germline): ENHRY, SYGVKD. This CDR3 comprises 11 residues. Here the CDR3 DNA reads TGTGCCATCAGTGCTAAGGATGAGCAGTTCTTC. Protein: CAISAKDEQFF.

This clonotype was found many times. The rearrangement uses TRBV20-1 and TRBJ2-7; TRBD2 matches 11 bases. V gave up 5 bases and J gave up 7 bases; unmatched junction bases: 7. There are 13 residues in the CDR3. Germline V gene data show CDR1 as DFQATT and CDR2 as SNEGSKA (reference sequence). CDR3 nucleotides: TGCAGTGCTTTACTAGCGGGGGTCGATGAGCAGTACTTC. Protein sequence: CSALLAGVDEQYF.

This clonotype was observed a few times. The chain joins TRBV20-1 to TRBJ2-5, with 7 bases matching TRBD2. The CDR3 has 13 amino acids. Trimming at V came to 1 base and at J to 6 bases, leaving 5 bases not matched to a gene. Germline CDR1 and CDR2: DFQATT and SNEGSKA (reference sequence). The CDR3 DNA is TGCAGTGCTAGAGTTTCTAGCGGAAAGACCCAGTACTTC. Translated: CSARVSSGKTQYF.

This clonotype has more than one count but fewer than ten. V is TRBV6-6 and J is TRBJ2-3; the D gene is possibly TRBD1 (6 bases). This CDR3 has 12 amino acids. Germline V gene sequence: CDR1 MNHNY, CDR2 SVGAGI (reference sequence). The V gene lost 8 bases and the J gene lost 1 base, with 7 bases spanning the gap. This CDR3 is CASGQRTDTQYF. CDR3 sequence (DNA): TGTGCCAGCGGACAGCGCACAGATACGCAGTATTTT.

The table lists this clonotype with many counts. This chain uses TRBV29-1 with TRBJ1-1; possible D gene TRBD1, 5 bases. Per the germline V gene, CDR1 is SQVTM and CDR2 is ANQGSEA. There are 13 residues in the CDR3. V was trimmed by 5 bases and J by 5 bases, leaving 15 bases between them. The CDR3 protein is CSVQFVRGTEAFF. For the CDR3, the DNA is TGCAGCGTTCAGTTCGTTCGGGGGACTGAAGCTTTCTTT.

This chain joins TRBV12-3 or TRBV12-4 and TRBJ1-1; D uncertain. CDR3 length: 13 residues. Deletions cut 6 bases from V and 1 base from J, with 9 bases between. The CDR3 DNA reads TGTGCCAGCAGGATACGGGGGAACACTGAAGCTTTCTTT. Its translation is CASRIRGNTEAFF.

This chain joins TRBV2 and TRBJ2-3; 9 bases fit TRBD2. Germline trimming cut 9 bases from V and 0 bases from J; bases unmatched to any gene: 7. The germline V gene has CDR1 SNHLY and CDR2 FYNNEI. This CDR3 is 15 amino acids long. The CDR3, as DNA: TGTGCCAGTAAGCGGGGGGACTCTAGCACAGATACGCAGTATTTT. Amino acids: CASKRGDSSTDTQYF.

This clonotype occurred many times. The CDR3 region has the DNA TGCGCCAGCAGTGATCAACCCACCGGGGAGCTGTTTTTT. This gives the protein CASSDQPTGELFF. This chain joins TRBV10-1 and TRBJ2-2; no firm D call. The CDR3 is made up of 13 amino acids. In germline, CDR1 is WNHNN, CDR2 SYGVQD (reference sequence). V lost 3 bases to trimming and J lost 4 bases, with 6 bases between them.

CDR3 loop: CASSFSGGASGTQYF. The CDR3 coding sequence is TGTGCCAGCAGTTTCAGCGGGGGGGCCTCGGGTACGCAGTATTTT. The rearrangement joins TRBV12-3 or TRBV12-4 to TRBJ2-3, with 10 positions matching TRBD2. This CDR3 has 15 amino acids. V lost 3 bases and J lost 8; bases outside the gene matches: 8.

This chain uses TRBV5-1 with TRBJ2-7; 8 nucleotides match TRBD1. V trimming: 4 bases; J trimming: 4 bases; junction bases outside the gene matches: 10. CDR3 size: 15 residues. Per germline, CDR1 SGHRS and CDR2 YFSETQ. CDR3 coding DNA: TGCGCCAGCAGCCCCAGGACAGGGTATGGGTACGAGCAGTACTTC. Residues: CASSPRTGYGYEQYF. Combining the CDR3 with reference TRBV5-1 and TRBJ2-7 gives the whole variable domain KAGVTQTPRYLIKTRGQQVTLSCSPISGHRSVSWYQQTPGQGLQFLFEYFSETQRNKGNFPGRFSGRQFSNSRSEMNVSTLELGDSALYLCASSPRTGYGYEQYFGPGTRLTVT.

The chain couples TRBV20-1 to TRBJ2-3; TRBD1 matches 9 bases. With 3 bases clipped from V and 4 bases from J, the junction kept 5 bases outside the gene matches. Looked up from germline, CDR1 is DFQATT and CDR2 is SNEGSKA (reference sequence). The CDR3 runs 14 residues. DNA of the CDR3: TGCAGTGCTAGGGGACAGGGAAATTCAGATACGCAGTATTTT. It codes for CSARGQGNSDTQYF.

This clonotype was counted once. This rearrangement joins TRBV7-2 to TRBJ2-3, with unresolved D. The length of the CDR3 is 13 residues. In germline, CDR1 is SGHTA, CDR2 FQGNSA. The ends were cut back, 1 base at V and 6 bases at J, with 8 bases in the middle. CDR3 protein: CASSLVLEDTQYF. DNA for the CDR3: TGTGCCAGCAGCTTAGTCCTAGAGGATACGCAGTATTTT.

This CDR3 reads CSAPGLAGGYQETQYF. The CDR3 bases are TGCAGTGCCCCTGGACTAGCGGGGGGGTACCAAGAGACCCAGTACTTC. The chain uses TRBV20-1 and TRBJ2-5, with 15 bases lining up with TRBD2. After removal of 6 bases from V and 0 bases from J, the junction contained 5 bases not matched to a gene. This CDR3 contains 16 residues. From germline, CDR1 is DFQATT and CDR2 SNEGSKA (reference sequence).

This clonotype has ten or more counts. The chain has TRBV20-1 and TRBJ2-5; D possibly matches TRBD1 or TRBD2 (5 bases each). V shed 0 bases and J shed 5 bases, with 10 bases lying between them. This CDR3 is 13 amino acids long. CDR1 and CDR2 (germline): DFQATT, SNEGSKA (reference sequence). For the CDR3, the DNA is TGCAGTGCTAGAGACGGGGCCATGGAGACCCAGTACTTC. Amino acid sequence: CSARDGAMETQYF.

The CDR3 reads CAISDMGTQETQYF. The DNA of the CDR3 is TGTGCCATCAGTGATATGGGGACCCAAGAGACCCAGTACTTC. The chain is built from TRBV10-3 and TRBJ2-5; TRBD1 or TRBD2 may be the D gene (5 bases each). V gave up 3 bases and J gave up 1 base, with 9 bases separating them. From germline, CDR1 is ENHRY and CDR2 SYGVKD. This CDR3 is 14 amino acids long.

There are a few counts of this clonotype. V gene TRBV20-1 combines with J gene TRBJ2-7; no definite D call. Deletions cut 6 bases from V and 2 bases from J, with 20 bases between. Germline CDR1 DFQATT, CDR2 SNEGSKA (reference sequence). This CDR3 has 15 residues. This chain's CDR3 is CSAPNQAGDTYEQYF. The CDR3 DNA follows: TGCAGTGCCCCGAATCAGGCAGGAGATACCTACGAGCAGTACTTC.

This clonotype appeared many times. The chain carries TRBV10-3 and TRBJ2-7; TRBD1 agrees at 12 bases. Germline trimming cut 7 bases from V and 3 bases from J; bases unmatched to any gene: 7. This CDR3 is 15 amino acids long. Germline CDR1 ENHRY, CDR2 SYGVKD. In DNA, the CDR3 is TGTGCCATCAAAACCGGGACAGGGGGCAGCTACGAGCAGTACTTC. Translating it yields CAIKTGTGGSYEQYF.

A single count supports this clonotype. The V call is TRBV12-3 or TRBV12-4, the J call TRBJ2-3; a possible D gene is TRBD2 (5 bases). V was cut by 6 bases and J by 4 bases, with 11 bases left in between. This CDR3 has 13 residues. This CDR3 reads CASRTGSPDTQYF. CDR3 DNA sequence: TGTGCCAGCAGGACGGGATCCCCAGATACGCAGTATTTT.

The chain carries TRBV29-1 and TRBJ2-6; a weak D match, TRBD2 (7 bases). The V end was cut by 4 bases, the J end by 6 bases, with 10 bases between. CDR1 and CDR2 from the germline V gene are SQVTM and ANQGSEA. CDR3 length: 13 residues. For the CDR3, the DNA is TGCAGCGTTGTAGGGGGGGAGGCCAACGTCCTGACTTTC. Amino acids: CSVVGGEANVLTF.

This chain uses TRBV12-3 or TRBV12-4 with TRBJ2-7; no clear D. Trimming cost V 9 bases and J 2 bases, with 17 bases left between them. The CDR3 contains 14 residues. CDR3 DNA sequence: TGTGCCAGTAGCAGCGCAGAAACCACCTACGAGCAGTACTTC. This encodes CASSSAETTYEQYF.

This clonotype was counted many times. The chain combines TRBV20-1 with TRBJ2-2; D gene uncertain. CDR1 DFQATT and CDR2 SNEGSKA come from the germline V gene (reference sequence). Trimming cost V 0 bases and J 1 base, with 9 bases left between them. The CDR3 has 15 residues. The CDR3 region has the DNA TGCAGTGCTAGAGATGACGGCAGGAACACCGGGGAGCTGTTTTTT. This sequence encodes CSARDDGRNTGELFF.